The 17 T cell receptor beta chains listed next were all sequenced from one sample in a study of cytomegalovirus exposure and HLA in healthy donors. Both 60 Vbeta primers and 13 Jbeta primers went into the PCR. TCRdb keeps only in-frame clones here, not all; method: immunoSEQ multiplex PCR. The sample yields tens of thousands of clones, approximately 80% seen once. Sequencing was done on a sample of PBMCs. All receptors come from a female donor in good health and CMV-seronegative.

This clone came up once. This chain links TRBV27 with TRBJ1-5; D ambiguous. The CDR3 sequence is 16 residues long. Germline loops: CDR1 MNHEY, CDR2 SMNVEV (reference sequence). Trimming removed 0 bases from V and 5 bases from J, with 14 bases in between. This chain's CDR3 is CASSLSTVNPYQPQHF. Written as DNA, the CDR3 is TGTGCCAGCAGTTTATCCACAGTGAACCCGTATCAGCCCCAGCATTTT.

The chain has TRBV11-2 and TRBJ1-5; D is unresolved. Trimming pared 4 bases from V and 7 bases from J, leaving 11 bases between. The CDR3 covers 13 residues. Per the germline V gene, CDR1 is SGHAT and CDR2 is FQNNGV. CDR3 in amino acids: CASSSVPGQPQHF. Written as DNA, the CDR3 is TGTGCCAGCAGCTCTGTGCCGGGGCAGCCCCAGCATTTT.

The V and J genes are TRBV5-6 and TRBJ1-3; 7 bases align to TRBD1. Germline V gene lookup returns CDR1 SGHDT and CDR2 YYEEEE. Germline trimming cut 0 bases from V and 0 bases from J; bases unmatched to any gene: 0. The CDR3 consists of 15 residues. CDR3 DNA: TGTGCCAGCAGCTTGGGGACAGGCTCTGGAAACACCATATATTTT. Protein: CASSLGTGSGNTIYF.

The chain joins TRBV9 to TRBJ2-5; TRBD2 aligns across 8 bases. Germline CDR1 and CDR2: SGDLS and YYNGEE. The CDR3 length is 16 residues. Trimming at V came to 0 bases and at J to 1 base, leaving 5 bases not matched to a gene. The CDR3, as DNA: TGTGCCAGCAGCGTAGGGTCGGGGGGGAGCCAAGAGACCCAGTACTTC. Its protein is CASSVGSGGSQETQYF.

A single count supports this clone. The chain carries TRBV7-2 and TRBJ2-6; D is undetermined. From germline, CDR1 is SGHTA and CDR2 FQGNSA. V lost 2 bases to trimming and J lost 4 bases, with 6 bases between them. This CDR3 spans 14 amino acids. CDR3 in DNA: TGTGCCAGCAGCTTATCCCTAGGGGCCAACGTCCTGACTTTC. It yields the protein CASSLSLGANVLTF.

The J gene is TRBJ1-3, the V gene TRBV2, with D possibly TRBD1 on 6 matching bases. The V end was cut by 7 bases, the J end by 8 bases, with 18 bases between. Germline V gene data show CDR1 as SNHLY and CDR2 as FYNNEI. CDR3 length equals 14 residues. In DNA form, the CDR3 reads TGTGCCAGCAAGGATACAGGGTTGGCGGACACCATATATTTT. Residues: CASKDTGLADTIYF.

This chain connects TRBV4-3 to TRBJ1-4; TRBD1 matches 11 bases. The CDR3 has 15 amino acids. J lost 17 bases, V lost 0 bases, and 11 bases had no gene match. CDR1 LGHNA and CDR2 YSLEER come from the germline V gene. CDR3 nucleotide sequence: TGCGCCAGCAGCCAAGAGGGGACAGGGGGTAGGCCCCTCTTTTTT. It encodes CASSQEGTGGRPLFF.

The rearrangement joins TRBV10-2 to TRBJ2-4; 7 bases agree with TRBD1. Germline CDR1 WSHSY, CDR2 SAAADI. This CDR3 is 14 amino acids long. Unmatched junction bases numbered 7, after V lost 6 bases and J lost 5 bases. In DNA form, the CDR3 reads TGCGCCAGCAGAGGGGGCCCTCCCCAAAACATTCAGTACTTC. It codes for CASRGGPPQNIQYF.

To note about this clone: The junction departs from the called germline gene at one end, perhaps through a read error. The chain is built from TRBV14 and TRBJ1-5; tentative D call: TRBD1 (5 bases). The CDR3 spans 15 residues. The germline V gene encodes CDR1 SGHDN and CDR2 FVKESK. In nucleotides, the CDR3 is TGTGCCGGCAGCCAAGATCTCAGGGTCGATCAGCCCCAGCATTTT. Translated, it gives CAGSQDLRVDQPQHF.

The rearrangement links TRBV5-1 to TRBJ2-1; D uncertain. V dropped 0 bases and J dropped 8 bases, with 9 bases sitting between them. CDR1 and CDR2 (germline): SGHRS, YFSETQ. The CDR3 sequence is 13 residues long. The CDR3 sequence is CASSLVESDEQFF. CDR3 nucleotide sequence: TGCGCCAGCAGCTTGGTCGAGAGCGATGAGCAGTTCTTC. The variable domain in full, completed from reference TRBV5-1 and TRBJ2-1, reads KAGVTQTPRYLIKTRGQQVTLSCSPISGHRSVSWYQQTPGQGLQFLFEYFSETQRNKGNFPGRFSGRQFSNSRSEMNVSTLELGDSALYLCASSLVESDEQFFGPGTRLTVL.

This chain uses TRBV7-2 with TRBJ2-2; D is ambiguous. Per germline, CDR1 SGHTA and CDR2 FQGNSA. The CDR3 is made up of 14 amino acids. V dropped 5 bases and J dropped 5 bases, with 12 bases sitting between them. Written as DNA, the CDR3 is TGTGCCAGCAGCCTACTTCGAATTACCGGGGAGCTGTTTTTT. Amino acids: CASSLLRITGELFF.

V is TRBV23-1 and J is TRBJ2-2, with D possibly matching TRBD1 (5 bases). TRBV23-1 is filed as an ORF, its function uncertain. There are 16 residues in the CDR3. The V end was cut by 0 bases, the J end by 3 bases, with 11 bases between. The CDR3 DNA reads TGCGCCAGCAGTCAATCAGGGGCAATTCACACCGGGGAGCTGTTTTTT. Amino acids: CASSQSGAIHTGELFF.

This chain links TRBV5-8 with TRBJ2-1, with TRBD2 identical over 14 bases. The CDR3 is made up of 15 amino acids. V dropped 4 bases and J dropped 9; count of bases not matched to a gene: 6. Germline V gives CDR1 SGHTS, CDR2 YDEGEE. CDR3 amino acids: CASSPRLAGGREQFF. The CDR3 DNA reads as TGTGCCAGCAGCCCAAGACTAGCGGGGGGGCGTGAGCAGTTCTTC.

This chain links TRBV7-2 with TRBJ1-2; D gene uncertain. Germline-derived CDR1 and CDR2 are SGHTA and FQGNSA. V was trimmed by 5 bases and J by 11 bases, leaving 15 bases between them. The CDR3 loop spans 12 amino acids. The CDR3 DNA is TGTGCCAGCAGCGTCAGAACGGGGAGATACACCTTC. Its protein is CASSVRTGRYTF.

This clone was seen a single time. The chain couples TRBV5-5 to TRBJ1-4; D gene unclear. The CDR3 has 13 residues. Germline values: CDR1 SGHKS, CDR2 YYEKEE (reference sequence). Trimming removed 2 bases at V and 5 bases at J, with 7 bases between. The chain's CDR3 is CASSFYLNEKLFF. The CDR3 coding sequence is TGTGCCAGCAGCTTTTACCTAAATGAAAAACTGTTTTTT.

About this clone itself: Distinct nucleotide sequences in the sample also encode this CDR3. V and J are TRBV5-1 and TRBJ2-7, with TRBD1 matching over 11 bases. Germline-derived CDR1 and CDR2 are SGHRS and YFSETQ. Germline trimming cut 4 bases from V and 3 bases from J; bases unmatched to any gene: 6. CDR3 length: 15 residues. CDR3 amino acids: CASSLPGTGGYEQYF. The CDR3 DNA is TGCGCCAGCAGCCTGCCCGGGACAGGGGGCTACGAGCAGTACTTC.

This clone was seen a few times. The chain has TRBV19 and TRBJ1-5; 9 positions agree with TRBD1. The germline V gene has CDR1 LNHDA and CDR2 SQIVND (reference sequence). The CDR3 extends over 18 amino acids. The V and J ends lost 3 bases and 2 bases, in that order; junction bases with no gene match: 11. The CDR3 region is CASSIRWTGEMGNQPQHF. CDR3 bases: TGTGCCAGTAGTATTCGGTGGACAGGGGAAATGGGCAATCAGCCCCAGCATTTT.